The clone carrying this TCR beta chain was observed once. These data originate in a study of blood T cell repertoires in COVID-19. Using immunoSEQ multiplex PCR, the repertoire was profiled, and TCRdb retains in-frame clones only, with some absent. The table lists about 85,000 clones, approximately 80% of them singletons. V gave up 4 bases and J gave up 3 bases, with 15 bases separating them. This CDR3 is 15 amino acids long. Germline CDR1 and CDR2: SGHVS and FQNEAQ. This sequence joins TRBV7-8 and TRBJ1-1, with a possible D match to TRBD1 (6 bases). The sequencing input was peripheral blood. The sequence was obtained from a human donor in a cohort sampled during active COVID-19. CDR3 residues: CASSYRQASYTEAFF. The CDR3 DNA reads as TGTGCCAGCAGCTACAGACAGGCTTCCTACACTGAAGCTTTCTTT.